This TCR beta chain was sequenced during a study of blood T cell repertoires in COVID-19. About the research overall: Acute-phase and convalescent COVID-19 samples originated in the United States, Italy and Spain.

Repertoires were generated with immunoSEQ multiplex PCR, while TCRdb's copy carries only in-frame clones and drops some. The table includes around 60,000 clones, roughly 87% detected once. The CDR3 loop spans 14 amino acids. Trimming cost V 3 bases and J 2 bases; bases outside gene matches: 3. Germline CDR1 LNHNV, CDR2 YYDKDF (reference sequence). The chain carries TRBV15 and TRBJ1-2, with 7 nucleotides matching TRBD1. Sequenced sample: peripheral blood. The clonotype comes from a man between 45 and 60 years old with active COVID-19. The CDR3 is CATSSGDRNYGYTF. The CDR3 nucleotides are TGTGCCACCAGCAGTGGGGACAGAAACTATGGCTACACCTTC. Supplemented by reference TRBV15 and TRBJ1-2, the full variable domain reads DAMVIQNPRYQVTQFGKPVTLSCSQTLNHNVMYWYQQKSSQAPKLLFHYYDKDFNNEADTPDNFQSRRPNTSFCFLDIRSPGLGDTAMYLCATSSGDRNYGYTFGSGTRLTVV.